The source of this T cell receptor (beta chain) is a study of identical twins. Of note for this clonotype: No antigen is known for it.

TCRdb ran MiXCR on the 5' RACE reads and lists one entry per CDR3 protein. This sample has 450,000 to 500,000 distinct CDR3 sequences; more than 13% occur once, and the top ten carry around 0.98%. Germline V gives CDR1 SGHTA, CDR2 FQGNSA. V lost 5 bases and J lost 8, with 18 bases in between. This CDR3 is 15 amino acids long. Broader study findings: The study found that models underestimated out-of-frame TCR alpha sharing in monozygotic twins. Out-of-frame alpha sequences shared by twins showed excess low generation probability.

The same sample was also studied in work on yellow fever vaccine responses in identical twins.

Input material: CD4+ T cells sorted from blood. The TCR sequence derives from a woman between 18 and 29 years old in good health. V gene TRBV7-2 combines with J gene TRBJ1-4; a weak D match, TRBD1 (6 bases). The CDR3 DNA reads TGTGCCAGCAGCCTCGGACAGACTCAGGGGGAAAAACTGTTTTTT. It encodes CASSLGQTQGEKLFF.